This T cell receptor beta chain derives from a study of cytomegalovirus exposure and HLA in healthy donors. Study-wide points: TCR beta V- and J-gene trimming, according to a later analysis, was linked to a missense DCLRE1C variant.

60 Vbeta and 13 Jbeta primers were used in PCR. Some clones are missing from TCRdb's copy, which holds only in-frame ones; the method was immunoSEQ multiplex PCR. The sample records about 220,000 clones, roughly 87% being singletons. V lost 0 bases and J 5 bases, leaving 10 bases between the germline ends. CDR1 is GTSNPN, CDR2 SVGIG, per germline (reference sequence). CDR3 length equals 13 residues. With respect to this clone: Its specificity is unknown.

The sample consisted of PBMCs. This rearrangement joins TRBV30 to TRBJ1-1; D ambiguous. This TCR came from a woman in her 40s in good health and CMV-seropositive. The CDR3 spells CAWSVGVQTEAFF. CDR3 in DNA: TGTGCCTGGAGTGTCGGGGTACAAACTGAAGCTTTCTTT. Complete variable domain (other parts from reference TRBV30 and TRBJ1-1): SQTIHQWPATLVQPVGSPLSLECTVEGTSNPNLYWYRQAAGRGLQLLFYSVGIGQISSEVPQNLSASRPQDRQFILSSKKLLLSDSGFYLCAWSVGVQTEAFFGQGTRLTVV.